This entry lists 13 T cell receptor beta chains sequenced from one sample in a study of blood T cell repertoires in COVID-19. Sequenced by immunoSEQ multiplex PCR; TCRdb stores in-frame clones only, minus some. The profile shows around 250,000 clones, approximately 78% of them singletons. Material: PBMCs or T cells enriched from blood (not recorded which). These receptors all come from a man in his forties who had been exposed to COVID-19.

This clone was counted a few times. The chain uses TRBV7-9 and TRBJ1-4; 7 bases match TRBD1. V was clipped by 1 base and J by 0 bases; unmatched bases: 8. The length of the CDR3 is 18 residues. CDR1 SEHNR and CDR2 FQNEAQ come from the germline V gene (reference sequence). The CDR3 is CASSLDRRQGATNEKLFF. CDR3 bases: TGTGCCAGCAGCTTAGATCGTCGGCAGGGGGCAACTAATGAAAAACTGTTTTTT.

A single count supports this clone. The chain recombines TRBV25-1 with TRBJ2-3, with TRBD1 as a possible D gene (6 bases). V lost 4 bases, J lost 2 bases, and 13 bases lay in between. In germline, CDR1 is MGHDK, CDR2 SYGVNS. The CDR3 spans 15 residues. CDR3 sequence reads: CASSVTGLNTDTQYF. DNA of the CDR3: TGTGCCAGCAGTGTCACAGGGCTTAACACAGATACGCAGTATTTT. The whole variable domain, filled in from reference TRBV25-1 and TRBJ2-3, reads EADIYQTPRYLVIGTGKKITLECSQTMGHDKMYWYQQDPGMELHLIHYSYGVNSTEKGDLSSESTVSRIRTEHFPLTLESARPSHTSQYLCASSVTGLNTDTQYFGPGTRLTVL.

This chain joins TRBV19 and TRBJ2-7; 7 bases line up with TRBD2. J was trimmed by 4 bases and V by 5 bases; bases with no gene match: 11. In germline, CDR1 is LNHDA, CDR2 SQIVND (reference sequence). This CDR3 contains 15 residues. As DNA, the CDR3 is TGTGCCAGTAGTGCCCGGACTAGACAACGTTACGAGCAGTACTTC. Encoded protein: CASSARTRQRYEQYF.

The chain recombines TRBV6-1 with TRBJ2-1; 13 bases fit TRBD2. J gave up 7 bases and V 3 bases, and 9 bases lay outside the gene matches. Germline V gives CDR1 MNHNS, CDR2 SASEGT. The CDR3 extends over 17 amino acids. The CDR3 coding sequence is TGTGCCAGCAGTGACTGGACTAGCGGGAGCAGGGGGAATGAGCAGTTCTTC. It yields the protein CASSDWTSGSRGNEQFF.

This clone was counted once. The rearrangement joins TRBV7-9 to TRBJ1-2; the match to TRBD1 covers 11 bases. CDR3 length: 15 residues. From germline, CDR1 is SEHNR and CDR2 FQNEAQ (reference sequence). Trimming took 3 bases from V and 2 from J; bases not matched to a gene: 2. CDR3 protein: CASSFGTGGNYGYTF. CDR3 sequence (DNA): TGTGCCAGCAGCTTCGGGACAGGGGGGAACTATGGCTACACCTTC.

The J gene is TRBJ1-1, the V gene TRBV18; 7 nucleotides line up with TRBD1. J gave up 9 bases and V 3 bases, and 13 bases lay outside the gene matches. The CDR3 has 15 residues. Germline V gene data show CDR1 as KGHSH and CDR2 as LQKENI. This chain's CDR3 is CASSPDREREVKAFF. The CDR3 coding sequence is TGTGCCAGCTCACCCGACAGGGAGAGAGAGGTGAAAGCTTTCTTT.

The V and J genes are TRBV3-1 (or the pseudogene TRBV3-2) and TRBJ2-3; TRBD1 matches 9 bases. Germline V gives CDR1 LGHDT, CDR2 YNNKEL (reference sequence). This CDR3 is 14 amino acids long. Unmatched junction bases numbered 4, after V lost 6 bases and J lost 3 bases. Here the CDR3 DNA reads TGTGCCAGCAGGGACAGGGGTGATACAGATACGCAGTATTTT. Amino acids: CASRDRGDTDTQYF.

In its sample, this clone was seen once. J is TRBJ2-3 and V is TRBV11-2; 14 bases line up with TRBD2. J gave up 4 bases and V 0 bases, and 3 bases lay outside the gene matches. Germline lookup yields CDR1 SGHAT and CDR2 FQNNGV. The CDR3 is 17 amino acids. DNA of the CDR3: TGTGCCAGCAGCTTAGAGACTAGCGGGAGGGCGTCAGATACGCAGTATTTT. Translation: CASSLETSGRASDTQYF.

The rearrangement links TRBV30 to TRBJ1-3; the D gene is possibly TRBD1 (5 bases). The length of the CDR3 is 14 residues. In germline, CDR1 is GTSNPN, CDR2 SVGIG (reference sequence). V was clipped by 5 bases and J by 1 base, with 12 bases between them. The CDR3 is CAWGIQVSGNTIYF. Written as DNA, the CDR3 is TGTGCCTGGGGAATACAGGTGTCTGGAAACACCATATATTTT.

CDR3 nucleotides: TGTGCCAGCAGTTTCTCCACAAACTATGGCTACACCTTC. Its protein is CASSFSTNYGYTF. V usage is TRBV27 and J usage is TRBJ1-2; D uncertain. The CDR3 extends over 13 amino acids. Deletions cut 3 bases from V and 2 bases from J, with 7 bases between. Germline CDR1 MNHEY, CDR2 SMNVEV (reference sequence).

This clone was detected only a few times. V usage is TRBV12-1 and J usage is TRBJ2-6; the tabulated D call, TRBD1, remains unverified against the DNA. TRBV12-1 is a pseudogene. CDR3 length equals 20 residues. CDR3 nucleotides: TGTGCCAGCAGCTTTGGAATACAGGGGGGTCCCCTCTCTGGGGCCAACGTCCTGACTTTC. Amino acid sequence: CASSFGIQGGPLSGANVLTF.

The genes are TRBV29-1 and TRBJ1-1; D unresolved. Germline V gene lookup returns CDR1 SQVTM and CDR2 ANQGSEA. The germline V and J ends were trimmed by 4 bases and 0 bases, with 9 bases remaining between them. CDR3 length: 13 residues. Here the CDR3 reads CSVVKSLNTEAFF. CDR3 in DNA: TGCAGCGTTGTGAAGAGCCTGAACACTGAAGCTTTCTTT.

This clone was detected a few times. The chain has TRBV5-4 and TRBJ2-7, with 13 bases lining up with TRBD2. The CDR3 runs 15 residues. The germline gives CDR1 SGHNT, CDR2 YYREEE (reference sequence). J gave up 4 bases and V 4 bases, and 5 bases lay outside the gene matches. In DNA, the CDR3 is TGTGCCAGCAGCACTAGCGGGAGGGCCGAATACGAGCAGTACTTC. Its translation: CASSTSGRAEYEQYF.